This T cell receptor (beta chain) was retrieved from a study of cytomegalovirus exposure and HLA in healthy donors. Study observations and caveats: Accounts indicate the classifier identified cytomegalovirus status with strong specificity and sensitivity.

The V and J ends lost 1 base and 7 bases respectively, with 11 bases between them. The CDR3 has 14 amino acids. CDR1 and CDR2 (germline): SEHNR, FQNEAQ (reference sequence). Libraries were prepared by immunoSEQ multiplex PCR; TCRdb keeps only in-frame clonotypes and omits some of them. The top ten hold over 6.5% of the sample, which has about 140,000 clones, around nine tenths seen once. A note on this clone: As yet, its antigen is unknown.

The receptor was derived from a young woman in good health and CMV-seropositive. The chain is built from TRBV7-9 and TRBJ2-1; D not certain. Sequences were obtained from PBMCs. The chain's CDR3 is CASSLDPGWNEQFF. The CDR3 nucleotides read TGTGCCAGCAGCTTAGATCCAGGCTGGAATGAGCAGTTCTTC.